Below are 19 T cell receptor beta chains sequenced from a single sample in a study of vaccination and CD4 T cells after COVID-19. The sample's time point: late sampling 161 to 241 days after vaccination in three convalescent patients. As to treatment: roughly 10-day PBMC culture with coronavirus spike peptide pools or control peptides (ViraFEST assay). Sequencing of the DNA from cultured CD4+ T cells was carried out with the Oncomine TCR Beta short-read assay. One entry per CDR3 protein results from TCRdb running MiXCR on the PCR reads. The sample lists about 23,000 distinct CDR3 sequences, about 35% occurring once. The antigens for these receptors are not known. The material sequenced was CD4+ T cells from blood, cultured in vitro, taken about 7 months after SARS-CoV-2 vaccination. Receptors were obtained from a human donor who had recovered from COVID-19.

The CDR3 loop reads CASSFTNEGETQYF. The CDR3 nucleotides read TGTGCCAGCAGCTTCACTAACGAGGGAGAGACCCAGTACTTC. This chain joins TRBV5-4 and TRBJ2-5; D is possibly TRBD2 (5 bases). Per germline, CDR1 SGHNT and CDR2 YYREEE (reference sequence). Trimming left V 2 bases short and J 4 bases short, with 12 bases between. This CDR3 region has 14 residues.

In its sample, this clonotype was seen a few times. The rearrangement uses TRBV7-2 and TRBJ1-5; unclear D gene. The CDR3 totals 13 residues. Trimming removed 5 bases at V and 4 bases at J, with 9 bases between. CDR1 is SGHTA, CDR2 FQGNSA, per germline. As DNA, the CDR3 is TGTGCCAGCAGCCAAGACTGGAATCAGCCCCAGCATTTT. Translation: CASSQDWNQPQHF.

This clonotype was seen only a few times. The V gene is TRBV7-9, the J gene TRBJ2-5; the D is unclear. V was cut by 5 bases and J by 3 bases, with 22 bases left in between. Looked up from germline, CDR1 is SEHNR and CDR2 is FQNEAQ (reference sequence). This CDR3 comprises 17 residues. CDR3 region: CASSVGVSAQIEETQYF. The CDR3 DNA reads as TGTGCCAGCAGCGTAGGCGTGTCAGCCCAGATCGAAGAGACCCAGTACTTC.

In its sample, this clonotype was seen a few times. This sequence joins TRBV24-1 and TRBJ2-1; D is unresolved. CDR3 length: 13 residues. Deletions cut 5 bases from V and 2 bases from J, with 6 bases between. The germline V gene has CDR1 KGHDR and CDR2 SFDVKD. As DNA, the CDR3 is TGTGCCACCAGTGTATCGCCCTACAATGAGCAGTTCTTC. It codes for CATSVSPYNEQFF.

This clonotype was seen only once. The V call is TRBV19, the J call TRBJ1-6, with 12 bases identical to TRBD1. The CDR3 has 14 residues. The ends lost 7 bases at V and 10 bases at J; junction bases unmatched: 5. Per germline, CDR1 LNHDA and CDR2 SQIVND (reference sequence). For the CDR3, the DNA is TGTGCCAGTAACTCCGGGACAGGGGGCTCACCCCTCCACTTT. Protein sequence: CASNSGTGGSPLHF.

This clonotype showed up just a few times. This rearrangement joins TRBV7-6 to TRBJ2-3; TRBD2 might be the D (6 bases). This CDR3 has 14 residues. Germline assignment: CDR1 SGHVS and CDR2 FNYEAQ. V was trimmed by 4 bases and J by 4 bases, leaving 12 bases between them. CDR3 in amino acids: CASSSGTHADTQYF. The CDR3 DNA reads TGTGCCAGCAGCTCCGGGACTCATGCAGATACGCAGTATTTT.

The V call is TRBV28, the J call TRBJ2-1; D possibly corresponds to TRBD2 (6 bases). The ends were cut back, 4 bases at V and 6 bases at J, with 22 bases in the middle. Germline V CDR1 and CDR2: MDHEN, SYDVKM. This CDR3 is 17 amino acids long. CDR3 sequence reads: CASSSGGLDPHLNEQFF. The CDR3 bases are TGTGCCAGCAGTTCCGGGGGACTCGACCCACACCTCAATGAGCAGTTCTTC.

This chain uses TRBV19 with TRBJ1-2, with 10 bases fitting TRBD1. J was trimmed by 8 bases and V by 4 bases; bases with no gene match: 10. The CDR3 runs 15 residues. CDR1 and CDR2 from the germline V gene are LNHDA and SQIVND (reference sequence). The CDR3 loop is CASSTGTGDVGGYTF. The CDR3 DNA is TGTGCCAGTAGTACCGGGACAGGGGATGTCGGCGGCTACACCTTC.

This clonotype appeared once. The rearrangement uses TRBV6-1 and TRBJ2-3, with D hard to call. Germline V gives CDR1 MNHNS, CDR2 SASEGT. Trimming took off 5 bases at V and 2 bases at J, with 8 bases between the two ends. The CDR3 has 13 residues. The CDR3 region is CASSPEITDTQYF. The CDR3 bases are TGTGCCAGCAGTCCAGAAATCACAGATACGCAGTATTTT.

CDR3 residues: CASSTGTGRETQYF. The CDR3 nucleotides read TGTGCCAGTAGTACAGGGACAGGGAGGGAGACCCAGTACTTC. The chain joins TRBV19 to TRBJ2-5; 9 nucleotides agree with TRBD1. Germline CDR1 LNHDA, CDR2 SQIVND (reference sequence). V lost 4 bases to trimming and J lost 5 bases; unmatched junction nucleotides: 5. The CDR3 totals 14 residues.

A few counts support this clonotype. J is TRBJ1-5 and V is TRBV20-1; D perhaps matches TRBD1 (5 bases). The germline gives CDR1 DFQATT, CDR2 SNEGSKA (reference sequence). This CDR3 region has 14 residues. With 4 bases removed from V and 7 bases from J, the gap between germline ends came to 17 bases. The CDR3 region is CSATPPGRQQPQHF. In DNA form, the CDR3 reads TGCAGTGCTACGCCTCCGGGGCGACAGCAGCCCCAGCATTTT.

The rearrangement links TRBV20-1 to TRBJ2-7; 10 bases fit TRBD2. CDR3 length: 15 amino acids. Germline lookup yields CDR1 DFQATT and CDR2 SNEGSKA (reference sequence). The ends lost 6 bases at V and 6 bases at J; junction bases unmatched: 14. Here the CDR3 reads CSAASGGMNGGEQYF. The DNA for the CDR3 is TGCAGTGCGGCTAGCGGGGGCATGAATGGTGGCGAGCAGTACTTC.

This clonotype was seen a few times. The chain recombines TRBV27 with TRBJ2-7; TRBD2 matches 7 bases. V shed 4 bases, J shed 3 bases, and the junction held 3 bases outside the gene matches. Germline-derived CDR1 and CDR2 are MNHEY and SMNVEV (reference sequence). There are 13 residues in the CDR3. This CDR3 reads CASSYREDYEQYF. For the CDR3, the DNA is TGTGCCAGCAGTTACCGGGAGGACTACGAGCAGTACTTC.

The chain couples TRBV20-1 to TRBJ2-7, with 10 bases identical to TRBD2. Germline V gene lookup returns CDR1 DFQATT and CDR2 SNEGSKA (reference sequence). V lost 4 bases to trimming and J lost 4 bases; unmatched junction nucleotides: 10. This CDR3 has 15 residues. CDR3 loop: CSATSTAGGPYEQYF. In DNA form, the CDR3 reads TGCAGTGCTACTTCAACAGCGGGAGGGCCATACGAGCAGTACTTC.

This clonotype was counted a few times. The genes are TRBV20-1 and TRBJ2-5, with D perhaps TRBD2 (5 bases). Trimming removed 2 bases from V and 3 bases from J, with 16 bases in between. CDR3 length: 15 residues. Germline V gives CDR1 DFQATT, CDR2 SNEGSKA (reference sequence). The CDR3 spells CSARSQWGDEETQYF. The CDR3 coding sequence is TGCAGTGCTAGATCGCAGTGGGGAGATGAAGAGACCCAGTACTTC.

This clonotype was seen only a few times. The CDR3 is CASSWGLAGAGEQFF. CDR3 sequence (DNA): TGTGCCAGCAGCTGGGGACTAGCGGGAGCCGGTGAGCAGTTCTTC. The chain uses TRBV4-2 and TRBJ2-1; 14 bases agree with TRBD2. The CDR3 has 15 amino acids. Germline trimming cut 5 bases from V and 9 bases from J; bases unmatched to any gene: 6. CDR1 LGHNA and CDR2 YNFKEQ come from the germline V gene.

This sequence joins TRBV27 and TRBJ2-7; tentative D call: TRBD2 (5 bases). V lost 6 bases to trimming and J lost 2 bases, with 14 bases between them. There are 14 residues in the CDR3. Germline V lookup: CDR1 MNHEY, CDR2 SMNVEV (reference sequence). The CDR3 sequence: CASRARGYTYEQYF. The DNA for the CDR3 is TGTGCCAGCAGAGCTCGGGGATATACCTACGAGCAGTACTTC.

This clonotype has more than one count but fewer than ten. The rearrangement links TRBV20-1 to TRBJ2-5; 9 bases are a match to TRBD2. CDR1 and CDR2 (germline): DFQATT, SNEGSKA (reference sequence). This CDR3 has 14 amino acids. V lost 3 bases to trimming and J lost 4 bases; unmatched junction nucleotides: 6. CDR3 bases: TGCAGTGCTAGTCCAGCGGGAGGCTTAGAGACCCAGTACTTC. Protein sequence: CSASPAGGLETQYF.

This clonotype appeared a few times. The V gene is TRBV27, the J gene TRBJ1-3; 7 bases are a match to TRBD1. The V and J ends lost 5 bases and 8 bases, in that order; junction bases with no gene match: 6. Germline V gives CDR1 MNHEY, CDR2 SMNVEV (reference sequence). CDR3 size: 13 residues. The CDR3 here is CASSTRQGHTIYF. In nucleotides, the CDR3 is TGTGCCAGCAGTACTCGACAGGGTCACACCATATATTTT.